Only one count was recorded for the clone carrying this T cell receptor beta chain. CD45RO negativity and positive selection for CCR7 defined naive CD8 cells, a population that excluded terminally differentiated effector memory CD45RA+ cells. The V and J ends lost 2 bases and 6 bases, in that order; junction bases with no gene match: 6. The CDR3 is 14 amino acids. CDR1 and CDR2 from the germline V gene are KGHSH and LQKENI. These data belong to a study of shared clonotypes between healthy human individuals. The table came from immunoSEQ multiplex PCR; TCRdb's copy has only in-frame clones and leaves some out. The table shows some 2 million clones, with 85% to 95% occurring only once.

The chain recombines TRBV18 with TRBJ2-7; 8 bases line up with TRBD1. This receptor was identified in a young man in good health. Sequencing was performed on naive CD8+ T cells sorted from blood. CDR3 sequence: CASSPTEDRVEQYF. The CDR3 bases are TGTGCCAGCTCACCAACCGAGGACAGGGTCGAGCAGTACTTC.